The source of this TCR beta chain is a study of T-cell memory formation after mild COVID-19. Looking at the study overall: TCR clusters largely stayed donor specific.

TCRdb reprocessed the 5' RACE reads via MiXCR and lists one record per CDR3 protein. Here the sample spans 350,000 to 500,000 distinct CDR3 sequences, under 20% being singletons. CDR1 is DFQATT and CDR2 is SNEGSKA in the germline V gene (reference sequence). The junction had 7 bases not matched to a gene; V was cut back by 3 bases and J by 6 bases. The CDR3 loop spans 13 amino acids. The TCR originated in a man aged 18 to 29 who had mild COVID-19 (a few samples of this study predate the infection). Cell type and time point are not known. This chain joins TRBV20-1 and TRBJ2-5, with 7 bases identical to TRBD2. Sequencing used PBMCs or a T cell subset sorted from them (not recorded which). The CDR3 nucleotides read TGCAGTGCTAGTATAGGGGAGGGGAAGACCCAGTACTTC. It specifies CSASIGEGKTQYF.